This record looks at one TCR beta chain sequence and its context. The data are from a study of radiotherapy plus CTLA-4 blockade in lung cancer. Assay: immunoSEQ multiplex PCR; the TCRdb copy retains only in-frame clones and omits some. The profile shows 90,000 to 100,000 clones, approximately 72% of them singletons. The CDR3 runs 15 residues. V lost 0 bases and J 5 bases, leaving 14 bases between the germline ends. Germline V gene lookup returns CDR1 SGHRS and CDR2 YFSETQ. The origin of this receptor is a human donor with non-small cell lung cancer who had a partial response to radiotherapy plus ipilimumab. Some clones in this sample may be carry-over from other donors' samples. The input for sequencing was peripheral blood, taken from a patient treated with radiotherapy plus ipilimumab. The chain couples TRBV5-1 to TRBJ2-5, with D possibly matching TRBD1 (6 bases). CDR3 residues: CASSLAGGGRETQYF. The CDR3 coding sequence is TGCGCCAGCAGCTTGGCTGGGGGCGGGCGCGAGACCCAGTACTTC.